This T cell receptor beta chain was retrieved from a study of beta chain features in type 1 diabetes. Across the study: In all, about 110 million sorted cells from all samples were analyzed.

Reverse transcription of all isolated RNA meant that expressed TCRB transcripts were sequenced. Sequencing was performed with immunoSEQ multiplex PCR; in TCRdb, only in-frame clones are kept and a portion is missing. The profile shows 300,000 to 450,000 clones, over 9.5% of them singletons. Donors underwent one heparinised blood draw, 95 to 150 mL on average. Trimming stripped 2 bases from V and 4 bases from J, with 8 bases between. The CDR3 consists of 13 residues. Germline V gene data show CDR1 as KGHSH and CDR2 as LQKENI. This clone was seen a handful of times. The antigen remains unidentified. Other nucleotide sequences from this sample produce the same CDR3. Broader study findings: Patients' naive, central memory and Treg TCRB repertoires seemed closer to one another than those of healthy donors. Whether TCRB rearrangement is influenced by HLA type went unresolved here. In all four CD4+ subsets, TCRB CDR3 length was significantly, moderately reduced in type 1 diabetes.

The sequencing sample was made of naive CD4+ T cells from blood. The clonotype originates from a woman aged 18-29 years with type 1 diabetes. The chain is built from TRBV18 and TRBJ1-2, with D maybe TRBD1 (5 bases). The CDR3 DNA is TGTGCCAGCTCACCAAGGGACTCCTATGGCTACACCTTC. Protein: CASSPRDSYGYTF.